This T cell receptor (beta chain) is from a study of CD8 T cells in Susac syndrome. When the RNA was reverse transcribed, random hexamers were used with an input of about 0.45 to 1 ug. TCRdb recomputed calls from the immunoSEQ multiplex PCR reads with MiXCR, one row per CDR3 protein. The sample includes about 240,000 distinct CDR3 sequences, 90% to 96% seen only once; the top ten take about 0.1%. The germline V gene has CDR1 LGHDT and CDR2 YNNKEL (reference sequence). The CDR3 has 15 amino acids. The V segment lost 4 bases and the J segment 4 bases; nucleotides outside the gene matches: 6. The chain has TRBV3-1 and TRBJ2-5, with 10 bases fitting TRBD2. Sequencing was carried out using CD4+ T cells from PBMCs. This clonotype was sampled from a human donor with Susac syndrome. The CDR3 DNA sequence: TGTGCCAGCAGCCGACCGGGACTAGCGAGAGAGACCCAGTACTTC. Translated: CASSRPGLARETQYF.